Shown below are 30 T cell receptor beta chains from a single sample sequenced in a study of long-term antiretroviral therapy in people with HIV. At survey level, the immunoSEQ assay was run in its v3.0 version. Clones were sequenced by immunoSEQ multiplex PCR, and TCRdb holds only the in-frame ones, with some missing. The sample records roughly 28,000 clones, roughly 90% being singletons. The specimen was unsorted PBMCs, collected 1.8 years after starting antiretroviral therapy. The receptors shown here come from a woman aged 18 to 35 with HIV.

The chain combines TRBV7-9 with TRBJ2-1, with TRBD2 matching 7 bases. The length of the CDR3 is 15 residues. Unmatched junction bases numbered 4, after V lost 3 bases and J lost 2 bases. Germline assignment: CDR1 SEHNR and CDR2 FQNEAQ (reference sequence). CDR3 sequence reads: CASSFGEGPYNEQFF. Written as DNA, the CDR3 is TGTGCCAGCAGCTTCGGGGAGGGCCCCTACAATGAGCAGTTCTTC.

CDR3 sequence (DNA): TGCGCCAGCAGTTTTGAGGTAGCGGACAACACCGGGGAGCTGTTTTTT. Encoded protein: CASSFEVADNTGELFF. J is TRBJ2-2 and V is TRBV5-1; maybe TRBD2 (6 bases). V was cut by 5 bases and J by 2 bases, with 16 bases left in between. The CDR3 has 16 amino acids. CDR1 is SGHRS, CDR2 YFSETQ, per germline. Based on the CDR3 plus reference TRBV5-1 and TRBJ2-2, the full variable domain is KAGVTQTPRYLIKTRGQQVTLSCSPISGHRSVSWYQQTPGQGLQFLFEYFSETQRNKGNFPGRFSGRQFSNSRSEMNVSTLELGDSALYLCASSFEVADNTGELFFGEGSRLTVL.

This CDR3 is CAITKGAGSSYNEQFF. CDR3 in DNA: TGTGCCATCACCAAGGGAGCGGGGAGTTCCTACAATGAGCAGTTCTTC. The chain joins TRBV10-3 to TRBJ2-1, with TRBD2 matching 7 bases. Germline assignment: CDR1 ENHRY and CDR2 SYGVKD. V was pared by 7 bases and J by 1 base, with 10 bases of the junction left unmatched. This CDR3 has 16 amino acids.

The chain recombines TRBV5-1 with TRBJ2-1; D ambiguous. CDR1 is SGHRS, CDR2 YFSETQ, per germline. The CDR3 contains 12 residues. Trimming removed 4 bases at V and 4 bases at J, with 6 bases between. The CDR3 protein is CASSLLYNEQFF. The DNA for the CDR3 is TGCGCCAGCAGCCTACTATACAATGAGCAGTTCTTC. The whole variable domain, remainder taken from reference TRBV5-1 and TRBJ2-1, is KAGVTQTPRYLIKTRGQQVTLSCSPISGHRSVSWYQQTPGQGLQFLFEYFSETQRNKGNFPGRFSGRQFSNSRSEMNVSTLELGDSALYLCASSLLYNEQFFGPGTRLTVL.

The chain links TRBV10-3 to TRBJ2-1; 9 nucleotides match TRBD1. The junction had 8 bases not matched to a gene; V was cut back by 7 bases and J by 7 bases. CDR3 size: 14 residues. In germline, CDR1 is ENHRY, CDR2 SYGVKD. CDR3 DNA: TGTGCCATCACGGGGGACAGGGATAGTAATGAGCAGTTCTTC. Its protein is CAITGDRDSNEQFF.

This clone was detected only once. This sequence joins TRBV4-1 and TRBJ1-2; the match to TRBD1 covers 9 bases. Looked up from germline, CDR1 is MGHRA and CDR2 is YSYEKL. The length of the CDR3 is 17 residues. J was trimmed by 1 base and V by 0 bases; bases with no gene match: 6. The CDR3 DNA is TGCGCCAGCAGCCAAGAGGACAGGGGCAATGTTAACTATGGCTACACCTTC. Protein sequence: CASSQEDRGNVNYGYTF.

The chain is built from TRBV29-1 and TRBJ2-7; 11 bases fit TRBD1. Germline CDR1 reads SQVTM; CDR2 reads ANQGSEA. CDR3 length equals 13 residues. Unmatched junction bases numbered 7, after V lost 6 bases and J lost 6 bases. CDR3 sequence (DNA): TGCAGCGTGGGACCGGGACAGGGGGGCGAGCAGTACTTC. This encodes CSVGPGQGGEQYF.

This clone was picked up a small number of times. The rearrangement joins TRBV7-9 to TRBJ2-7, with D perhaps TRBD1 or TRBD2 (5 bases each). Germline V gene sequence: CDR1 SEHNR, CDR2 FQNEAQ (reference sequence). The CDR3 loop spans 11 amino acids. The ends were cut back, 5 bases at V and 9 bases at J, with 11 bases in the middle. CDR3 loop: CASSNPGRQYF. CDR3 sequence (DNA): TGTGCCAGCAGCAACCCGGGACGGCAGTACTTC.

This sequence joins TRBV7-2 and TRBJ2-5; D not resolved. Per the germline V gene, CDR1 is SGHTA and CDR2 is FQGNSA. The CDR3 consists of 13 residues. Trimming cost V 3 bases and J 5 bases, with 10 bases left between them. The DNA of the CDR3 is TGTGCCAGCAGCTTCGGGCAAAGGGAGACCCAGTACTTC. This codes for CASSFGQRETQYF.

This CDR3 is CASSLATGRLNTIYF. CDR3 nucleotides: TGTGCCAGCAGCTTAGCGACAGGGCGCCTGAACACCATATATTTT. The chain recombines TRBV7-2 with TRBJ1-3; the match to TRBD1 covers 7 bases. The CDR3 is made up of 15 amino acids. CDR1 SGHTA and CDR2 FQGNSA come from the germline V gene. The ends lost 0 bases at V and 7 bases at J; junction bases unmatched: 6.

V usage is TRBV9 and J usage is TRBJ1-4; D is possibly TRBD1 (5 bases). Germline V lookup: CDR1 SGDLS, CDR2 YYNGEE. This CDR3 is 16 amino acids long. V lost 1 base and J lost 7, with 17 bases in between. In DNA form, the CDR3 reads TGTGCCAGCAGCGTAACCGGGGCCAAGACGGGTGAAAAACTGTTTTTT. Translation: CASSVTGAKTGEKLFF.

This rearrangement joins TRBV15 to TRBJ1-5, with D unresolved. The CDR3 is 13 amino acids. Germline loops: CDR1 LNHNV, CDR2 YYDKDF (reference sequence). The ends were cut back, 5 bases at V and 7 bases at J, with 12 bases in the middle. CDR3 bases: TGTGCCACCAGCGGCACTAGAGACCAGCCCCAGCATTTT. Its translation: CATSGTRDQPQHF.

This chain connects TRBV6-5 to TRBJ2-2; 7 nucleotides agree with TRBD1. The CDR3 runs to 13 residues. V trimming: 2 bases; J trimming: 8 bases; junction bases outside the gene matches: 2. Germline loops: CDR1 MNHEY, CDR2 SVGAGI. The CDR3 DNA sequence: TGTGCCAGCAGTTACGCGGACAGGGGGGAGCTGTTTTTT. It yields the protein CASSYADRGELFF.

The J gene is TRBJ1-1, the V gene TRBV7-6; D perhaps matches TRBD1 (6 bases). In germline, CDR1 is SGHVS, CDR2 FNYEAQ. The V end lost 6 bases, the J end lost 1 base, and 12 bases lay between the germline ends. CDR3 length: 14 amino acids. This chain's CDR3 is CASSLGTTNTEAFF. DNA of the CDR3: TGTGCCAGCAGTCTGGGGACAACGAACACTGAAGCTTTCTTT.

This chain connects TRBV6-6 to TRBJ2-7; a weak D match, TRBD2 (5 bases). CDR3 length equals 16 residues. The germline V and J ends were trimmed by 6 bases and 5 bases, with 23 bases remaining between them. Germline loops: CDR1 MNHNY, CDR2 SVGAGI (reference sequence). CDR3 amino acids: CASSNLVYERAHEQYF. The DNA of the CDR3 is TGTGCCAGCAGCAACCTGGTGTATGAGAGGGCGCACGAGCAGTACTTC.

The chain employs TRBV7-9 and TRBJ1-5; TRBD1 matches at 8 bases. The V and J ends lost 3 bases and 6 bases, in that order; junction bases with no gene match: 7. Germline CDR1 and CDR2: SEHNR and FQNEAQ (reference sequence). The CDR3 is made up of 15 amino acids. The CDR3 nucleotides read TGTGCCAGCAGCTTGGGCCTCGACAGGGGTCAGCCCCAGCATTTT. This codes for CASSLGLDRGQPQHF.

This chain joins TRBV28 and TRBJ2-1, with D uncertain. Trimming took 4 bases from V and 0 from J, leaving 13 bases between them. This CDR3 is 16 amino acids long. Per germline, CDR1 MDHEN and CDR2 SYDVKM. The CDR3 region is CASSSQSVTSYNEQFF. The CDR3 coding sequence is TGTGCCAGCAGTTCCCAATCGGTTACCTCCTACAATGAGCAGTTCTTC.

V usage is TRBV18 and J usage is TRBJ2-2; 9 nucleotides match TRBD2. The CDR3 runs 19 residues. Germline V CDR1 and CDR2: KGHSH, LQKENI. With 1 base clipped from V and 6 bases from J, the junction kept 15 bases outside the gene matches. The DNA of the CDR3 is TGTGCCAGCTCACCACGACAGACTAGCGGAGGAACTCAGGCCGGGGAGCTGTTTTTT. Translation: CASSPRQTSGGTQAGELFF.

The V gene is TRBV7-2, the J gene TRBJ2-7; D perhaps matches TRBD2 (6 bases). V lost 5 bases to trimming and J lost 5 bases, with 19 bases between them. This CDR3 has 15 amino acids. Germline assignment: CDR1 SGHTA and CDR2 FQGNSA. The CDR3 region is CASSRSGVAGDEQYF. CDR3 sequence (DNA): TGTGCCAGCAGCCGCTCGGGAGTAGCCGGTGACGAGCAGTACTTC. Using reference TRBV7-2 and TRBJ2-7 for the parts outside the CDR3, the full variable domain is GAGVSQSPSNKVTEKGKDVELRCDPISGHTALYWYRQSLGQGLEFLIYFQGNSAPDKSGLPSDRFSAERTGGSVSTLTIQRTQQEDSAVYLCASSRSGVAGDEQYFGPGTRLTVT.

The rearrangement joins TRBV30 to TRBJ1-1; D uncertain. Between the trimmed V and J ends, which lost 2 bases and 1 base, there was a span of 11 bases. This CDR3 is 14 amino acids long. CDR1 is GTSNPN and CDR2 is SVGIG in the germline V gene (reference sequence). CDR3 loop: CAWSPQHWNTEAFF. The CDR3 DNA reads TGTGCCTGGAGTCCCCAACACTGGAACACTGAAGCTTTCTTT.

The chain uses TRBV5-4 and TRBJ1-1; 7 nucleotides agree with TRBD1. The CDR3 is made up of 15 amino acids. Germline V lookup: CDR1 SGHNT, CDR2 YYREEE (reference sequence). V was clipped by 7 bases and J by 0 bases; unmatched bases: 9. The CDR3 DNA follows: TGTGCCAGCCAAGGCACAGGACAGGTGAACACTGAAGCTTTCTTT. It translates to CASQGTGQVNTEAFF.

The rearrangement links TRBV7-3 to TRBJ2-3; D may match TRBD1 or TRBD2 (6 bases each). Germline CDR1 reads SGHTA; CDR2 reads FQGTGA. The CDR3 length is 15 residues. The V and J ends lost 1 base and 4 bases respectively, with 12 bases between them. The CDR3 coding sequence is TGTGCCAGCAGCTTAAACGGGGGCCGGGCAGATACGCAGTATTTT. This sequence encodes CASSLNGGRADTQYF.

The J gene is TRBJ2-1, the V gene TRBV4-1, with 10 bases matching TRBD1. With V trimmed by 0 bases and J by 4 bases, 21 bases remained unmatched. The CDR3 has 22 amino acids. CDR1 is MGHRA and CDR2 is YSYEKL in the germline V gene. CDR3 sequence reads: CASSQDPLDRGGLSLFYNEQFF. For the CDR3, the DNA is TGCGCCAGCAGCCAAGATCCCCTGGACAGGGGGGGACTGAGTTTATTTTACAATGAGCAGTTCTTC.

This clone was counted between two and nine times. The V call is TRBV7-9, the J call TRBJ2-7; TRBD1 aligns across 7 bases. CDR3 length: 13 residues. CDR1 is SEHNR, CDR2 FQNEAQ, per germline (reference sequence). V gave up 4 bases and J gave up 3 bases; unmatched junction bases: 3. DNA for the CDR3: TGTGCCAGCAGCTACGGACAGGTCTACGAGCAGTACTTC. Its protein is CASSYGQVYEQYF.

V and J are TRBV9 and TRBJ2-7; a possible D gene is TRBD1 (6 bases). The germline V and J ends were trimmed by 2 bases and 0 bases, with 9 bases remaining between them. The CDR3 covers 14 residues. Per germline, CDR1 SGDLS and CDR2 YYNGEE. The CDR3 DNA follows: TGTGCCAGCAGCGTCTTGGACAGCTCCTACGAGCAGTACTTC. It specifies CASSVLDSSYEQYF.

In the case of this clone: This sample includes further DNA sequences coding for the same CDR3. The CDR3 region is CARMGPSPRHPQHF. CDR3 nucleotides: TGTGCCAGGATGGGACCCTCGCCCCGTCATCCCCAGCATTTT. The chain recombines TRBV9 with TRBJ1-5; D is possibly TRBD1 (5 bases). Per the germline V gene, CDR1 is SGDLS and CDR2 is YYNGEE. The CDR3 has 14 residues. The V and J ends lost 8 bases and 10 bases respectively, with 22 bases between them.

V is TRBV7-2 and J is TRBJ1-6; TRBD1 might be the D (5 bases). This CDR3 is 14 amino acids long. CDR1 and CDR2 (germline): SGHTA, FQGNSA. V was cut by 1 base and J by 9 bases, with 10 bases left in between. The CDR3 nucleotides are TGTGCCAGCAGCTTAGGGGCGGGGGGTTCACCCCTCCACTTT. Translated, it gives CASSLGAGGSPLHF. The full variable domain, rest sourced from reference TRBV7-2 and TRBJ1-6, is GAGVSQSPSNKVTEKGKDVELRCDPISGHTALYWYRQSLGQGLEFLIYFQGNSAPDKSGLPSDRFSAERTGGSVSTLTIQRTQQEDSAVYLCASSLGAGGSPLHFGNGTRLTVT.

The chain is built from TRBV11-2 and TRBJ2-3; D gene uncertain. This CDR3 spans 12 amino acids. The V end was cut by 5 bases, the J end by 8 bases, with 11 bases between. The V gene's germline CDR1 is SGHAT and CDR2 FQNNGV. CDR3 residues: CASSRPGPTQYF. CDR3 sequence (DNA): TGTGCCAGCAGCCGACCCGGGCCTACGCAGTATTTT.

The chain recombines TRBV19 with TRBJ2-5, with TRBD1 matching over 7 bases. The CDR3 is 14 residues long. Germline V gene lookup returns CDR1 LNHDA and CDR2 SQIVND (reference sequence). The V and J ends lost 5 bases and 1 base, in that order; junction bases with no gene match: 4. Here the CDR3 DNA reads TGTGCCAGTAGTGCCCGACAGGGCCAAGAGACCCAGTACTTC. Amino acid sequence: CASSARQGQETQYF.

V is TRBV5-1 and J is TRBJ1-1, with D possibly matching TRBD1 (6 bases). CDR3 size: 15 residues. Trimming took off 0 bases at V and 5 bases at J, with 14 bases between the two ends. Germline CDR1 SGHRS, CDR2 YFSETQ. DNA for the CDR3: TGCGCCAGCAGCTTGGCCGCAGGGGCAAGTACTGAAGCTTTCTTT. Encoded protein: CASSLAAGASTEAFF.